The subject of this entry is one T cell receptor beta chain. Its antigen remains unidentified. These data are taken from a study of CD8+CD57+ T cells in acquired aplastic anemia. Study-level background: Healthy donor CD4+ samples were sequenced to a depth that averaged about 10.8 million reads.

Genomic DNA served as template for TCR beta VDJ and CDR3 profiling. In TCRdb, the reads were re-called with MiXCR into one record per CDR3 protein. The data hold around 170,000 distinct CDR3 sequences, with around 60% observed a single time. Study-level points and caveats: Researchers reported that CD8+ Simpson's diversity was not significantly different in patients versus controls. It was found that more than 25 CD8+ CDR3 sequences were shared between patients and controls.

CDR1 is KGHDR and CDR2 is SFDVKD in the germline V gene. The CDR3 runs to 11 residues. The V gene end was trimmed by 9 bases and the J gene end by 7 bases; junction bases not matched to a gene: 2. The source is a human donor in good health. The rearrangement joins TRBV24-1 to TRBJ1-5; 7 positions match TRBD1. The sequenced sample was sorted CD4+, CD8+, or CD8+CD57+ T cells (not recorded which) from PBMCs. CDR3 DNA sequence: TGTGCCACCTACAGGGGACAGCCCCAGCATTTT. It encodes CATYRGQPQHF.